Listed here are 24 T cell receptor beta chains from one sample, sequenced in a study of blood T cells in healthy people across ages. A second PCR of about 7 to 12 cycles used a sample-barcoded 5' primer and a J-beta primer mix. TCRdb fed the 5' RACE reads into MiXCR, producing one record per CDR3 protein. The sample lists some 760,000 distinct CDR3 sequences, around 25% seen once, with roughly 3.8% in the top ten. This sample also belongs to another study, concerning T cells of mothers and their children.

Material: blood. These receptors all come from a boy younger than 18 in good health.

This clonotype was detected only a few times. This chain joins TRBV2 and TRBJ2-5, with TRBD2 identical over 8 bases. Trimming at V came to 4 bases and at J to 1 base, leaving 5 bases not matched to a gene. The V gene's germline CDR1 is SNHLY and CDR2 FYNNEI. The CDR3 has 15 residues. The CDR3 DNA sequence: TGTGCCAGCAGTGTTAGCGGGATACTCCAAGAGACCCAGTACTTC. Translated, it gives CASSVSGILQETQYF.

The chain joins TRBV2 to TRBJ2-1; 7 bases agree with TRBD1. CDR3 length: 18 amino acids. The germline V gene encodes CDR1 SNHLY and CDR2 FYNNEI. V lost 5 bases and J lost 2; bases outside the gene matches: 15. The CDR3 sequence is CASSSTTGESSPYNEQFF. CDR3 sequence (DNA): TGTGCCAGCAGTTCTACCACAGGGGAGAGTTCTCCCTACAATGAGCAGTTCTTC.

This clonotype turned up a few times. This chain connects TRBV29-1 to TRBJ1-2; possible D gene TRBD1, 6 bases. Looked up from germline, CDR1 is SQVTM and CDR2 is ANQGSEA. Trimming stripped 6 bases from V and 3 bases from J, with 20 bases between. The CDR3 runs to 15 residues. CDR3 loop: CSVGGAGKLHYGYTF. In nucleotides, the CDR3 is TGCAGCGTCGGGGGGGCAGGGAAATTGCACTATGGCTACACCTTC.

The rearrangement links TRBV5-1 to TRBJ1-4; perhaps TRBD1 as D (5 bases). V was cut by 3 bases and J by 8 bases, with 14 bases left in between. CDR1 is SGHRS and CDR2 is YFSETQ in the germline V gene. This CDR3 comprises 14 residues. The CDR3: CASSWGPDNEKLFF. As DNA, the CDR3 is TGCGCCAGCAGCTGGGGACCCGACAACGAAAAACTGTTTTTT.

This clonotype showed up just a few times. The DNA of the CDR3 is TGCGCCAGCAGCCAAGAGTGGTCGGTCGCGGGGATCTATGGCTACACCTTC. Protein sequence: CASSQEWSVAGIYGYTF. The chain uses TRBV4-3 and TRBJ1-2; D unclear. The CDR3 spans 17 residues. Germline CDR1 LGHNA, CDR2 YSLEER. V was cut by 0 bases and J by 4 bases, with 18 bases left in between.

This clonotype was counted only a few times. This chain uses TRBV18 with TRBJ1-2, with 8 bases that match TRBD1. The germline V gene encodes CDR1 KGHSH and CDR2 LQKENI. V shed 4 bases and J 8 bases; nucleotides not matched to a gene: 12. There are 15 residues in the CDR3. The CDR3 region has the DNA TGTGCCAGCTCACAAAACAAAGGGACAGGTGAAGGCTACACCTTC. Protein product: CASSQNKGTGEGYTF.

J is TRBJ2-1 and V is TRBV19; 7 bases align to TRBD2. The germline V gene has CDR1 LNHDA and CDR2 SQIVND (reference sequence). V dropped 8 bases and J dropped 7; count of bases not matched to a gene: 8. The CDR3 consists of 13 residues. Here the CDR3 DNA reads TGTGCCAGTTCCAGTCAGGGACTAAATGAGCAGTTCTTC. Residues: CASSSQGLNEQFF.

This sequence joins TRBV29-1 and TRBJ1-2; D possibly corresponds to TRBD1 (6 bases). This CDR3 region has 14 residues. Germline V gene lookup returns CDR1 SQVTM and CDR2 ANQGSEA. Trimming took 3 bases from V and 4 from J, leaving 15 bases between them. The chain's CDR3 is CSVDGQGRTYGYTF. CDR3 DNA sequence: TGCAGCGTTGATGGCCAGGGGCGGACCTATGGCTACACCTTC.

This clonotype was counted a few times. The chain recombines TRBV29-1 with TRBJ2-1; D possibly corresponds to TRBD2 (6 bases). The germline V gene has CDR1 SQVTM and CDR2 ANQGSEA. The CDR3 contains 13 residues. The V end was cut by 2 bases, the J end by 7 bases, with 12 bases between. As DNA, the CDR3 is TGCAGCGTTGAACGGGAGAAAGGGAATGAGCAGTTCTTC. It yields the protein CSVEREKGNEQFF.

In DNA, the CDR3 is TGCGCCAGCAGCCTAGACCAGCGGGGGTCGGAGACCCAGTACTTC. Translation: CASSLDQRGSETQYF. The gene calls are TRBV4-3 and TRBJ2-5, with TRBD2 matching over 8 bases. With 4 bases clipped from V and 5 bases from J, the junction kept 9 bases outside the gene matches. The CDR3 runs 15 residues. The germline gives CDR1 LGHNA, CDR2 YSLEER.

The chain couples TRBV27 to TRBJ2-7, with 10 bases lining up with TRBD2. V dropped 6 bases and J dropped 6; count of bases not matched to a gene: 8. Germline V gene sequence: CDR1 MNHEY, CDR2 SMNVEV (reference sequence). The CDR3 is made up of 14 amino acids. CDR3 in DNA: TGTGCCAGCAGCTCCGGGACTAGCGTATTCGAGCAGTACTTC. Its translation is CASSSGTSVFEQYF.

CDR3 sequence reads: CASSNRRTLNEKLFF. The CDR3 DNA follows: TGTGCCAGCAGTAACCGACGGACCTTAAATGAAAAACTGTTTTTT. The chain joins TRBV6-2 or TRBV6-3 to TRBJ1-4; no clear D. Germline V lookup: CDR1 MNHEY, CDR2 SVGEGT. V was trimmed by 5 bases and J by 5 bases, leaving 15 bases between them. There are 15 residues in the CDR3.

The V and J genes are TRBV11-2 and TRBJ2-7; D is tentatively TRBD1 or TRBD2 (7 bases each). The end of the DNA aligns better with TRBJ2-1, so the J call may be wrong. Germline V lookup: CDR1 SGHAT, CDR2 FQNNGV. CDR3 length equals 19 residues. In nucleotides, the CDR3 is TGTGCCAGCAGCTTAGATGGGGGAGGGGGCGTGTGGGCCTACAATGAGCAGTTCTTC. This encodes CASSLDGGGGVWAYNEQFF.

V usage is TRBV5-5 and J usage is TRBJ2-5, with 8 bases identical to TRBD2. The V gene end was trimmed by 1 base and the J gene end by 2 bases; junction bases not matched to a gene: 4. Per the germline V gene, CDR1 is SGHKS and CDR2 is YYEKEE (reference sequence). This CDR3 is 15 amino acids long. CDR3 residues: CASSLIASGQETQYF. As DNA, the CDR3 is TGTGCCAGCAGCTTGATTGCTAGCGGGCAAGAGACCCAGTACTTC.

The chain uses TRBV28 and TRBJ1-6, with TRBD1 as a possible D gene (6 bases). The CDR3 extends over 15 amino acids. V shed 6 bases and J shed 5 bases, with 14 bases lying between them. The germline CDR1 and CDR2 sequences are MDHEN and SYDVKM. In DNA, the CDR3 is TGTGCCAGCAGCCGGGGCGGGGGCAATAATTCACCCCTCCACTTT. It translates to CASSRGGGNNSPLHF.

V and J are TRBV20-1 and TRBJ2-7; possible D gene TRBD2, 6 bases. The V end lost 2 bases, the J end lost 3 bases, and 11 bases lay between the germline ends. Per the germline V gene, CDR1 is DFQATT and CDR2 is SNEGSKA (reference sequence). CDR3 length: 13 residues. The DNA for the CDR3 is TGCAGTGCTAGAATGGGGAGGAACTACGAGCAGTACTTC. Its translation is CSARMGRNYEQYF.

V gene TRBV6-2 or TRBV6-3 combines with J gene TRBJ2-7; D is uncertain. The CDR3 is made up of 13 amino acids. Deletions cut 1 base from V and 5 bases from J, with 9 bases between. Germline CDR1 is MNHEY and CDR2 is SVGEGT. Written as DNA, the CDR3 is TGTGCCAGCAGTTACTGGGTCCTGAACGAGCAGTACTTC. It translates to CASSYWVLNEQYF.

A few counts support this clonotype. The rearrangement uses TRBV4-3 and TRBJ2-3, with 7 bases aligning to TRBD1. This CDR3 region has 18 residues. The V segment lost 0 bases and the J segment 1 base; nucleotides outside the gene matches: 10. From germline, CDR1 is LGHNA and CDR2 YSLEER. The CDR3 DNA sequence: TGCGCCAGCAGCCAAGATGCCGCCCCGGGACAGCGCACAGATACGCAGTATTTT. It is translated as CASSQDAAPGQRTDTQYF.

V gene TRBV3-1 combines with J gene TRBJ2-5; D is unclear. Germline loops: CDR1 LGHDT, CDR2 YNNKEL (reference sequence). With 0 bases removed from V and 1 base from J, the gap between germline ends came to 6 bases. CDR3 length: 14 residues. Here the CDR3 DNA reads TGTGCCAGCAGCCAAGATCACGCCCAAGAGACCCAGTACTTC. It specifies CASSQDHAQETQYF.

The chain carries TRBV6-1 and TRBJ2-1; D is unresolved. CDR1 is MNHNS and CDR2 is SASEGT in the germline V gene. The CDR3 is 15 residues long. Trimming left V 2 bases short and J 1 base short, with 9 bases between. For the CDR3, the DNA is TGTGCCAGCAGTGAAAGGGCGGTATCCTACAATGAGCAGTTCTTC. Protein: CASSERAVSYNEQFF.

This clonotype turned up a few times. The V call is TRBV20-1, the J call TRBJ2-5; D is uncertain. The J call may be mistaken, given a closer DNA end match to TRBJ2-7. There are 13 residues in the CDR3. The V gene's germline CDR1 is DFQATT and CDR2 SNEGSKA (reference sequence). The CDR3 spells CSAPPPVGYEQYF. The CDR3 DNA reads as TGCAGTGCGCCCCCCCCAGTTGGGTACGAGCAGTACTTC.

V and J are TRBV20-1 and TRBJ2-1, with TRBD2 matching 12 bases. Germline V CDR1 and CDR2: DFQATT, SNEGSKA (reference sequence). The CDR3 sequence is 16 residues long. Trimming removed 2 bases from V and 9 bases from J; junction bases left unmatched: 11. CDR3 amino acids: CSARIPGTSGRSEQFF. CDR3 sequence (DNA): TGCAGTGCTAGAATACCCGGGACTAGCGGGCGTTCTGAGCAGTTCTTC.

This clonotype was counted a few times. The V and J genes are TRBV10-3 and TRBJ1-2; D unresolved. With 0 bases removed from V and 3 bases from J, the gap between germline ends came to 8 bases. The length of the CDR3 is 14 residues. Germline-derived CDR1 and CDR2 are ENHRY and SYGVKD. The DNA for the CDR3 is TGTGCCATCAGTGAGTCGGGCGGGTACTATGGCTACACCTTC. This sequence encodes CAISESGGYYGYTF.

The chain employs TRBV20-1 and TRBJ2-2, with a possible D match to TRBD1 (6 bases). The CDR3 is 14 residues long. Germline V gives CDR1 DFQATT, CDR2 SNEGSKA (reference sequence). Trimming shortened V by 6 bases and J by 3 bases, and 14 bases separated the two germline ends. DNA of the CDR3: TGCAGTGCCGCGGCGACAGGACACACCGGGGAGCTGTTTTTT. It specifies CSAAATGHTGELFF.